A selection of T cell receptor beta chains follows, all from one sample in a study of T-cell memory formation after mild COVID-19. From the 5' RACE reads, TCRdb called clonotypes with MiXCR, one entry per CDR3 protein. The table lists 300,000 to 400,000 distinct CDR3 sequences, approximately 15% of them singletons. Input material: PBMCs or a T cell subset sorted from them (not recorded which). These receptors were collected from a man between 18 and 29 years old who had mild COVID-19 (a few samples of this study predate the infection). Cell type and time point are not known. The CDR3 runs from the conserved cysteine through the conserved F or W. The order of the fields is V gene, J gene, D gene, clone size, CDR3 protein, CDR3 DNA. A D gene is named only where the DNA matches it firmly. The size of a clone is reported for some rows only, either as once, few or many, or as a class for expanded clones.

V gene: TRBV18; J gene: TRBJ1-1; D gene: TRBD1; clone size: few; CDR3 protein: CASSPDRGELAFF; CDR3 DNA: TGTGCCAGCTCACCCGACAGGGGCGAGTTGGCTTTCTTT
V gene: TRBV9; J gene: TRBJ2-7; D gene: TRBD1; clone size: .; CDR3 protein: CASSVAGTGDYEQYF; CDR3 DNA: TGTGCCAGCAGCGTAGCGGGGACAGGGGACTACGAGCAGTACTTC
V gene: TRBV4-2; J gene: TRBJ2-4; D gene: TRBD1; clone size: .; CDR3 protein: CASSRDRGPDIQYF; CDR3 DNA: TGTGCCAGCAGCCGGGACAGGGGGCCGGACATTCAGTACTTC
V gene: TRBV20-1; J gene: TRBJ2-3; D gene: TRBD2; clone size: few; CDR3 protein: CSARSGGEDTQYF; CDR3 DNA: TGCAGTGCCCGGAGCGGGGGTGAAGATACGCAGTATTTT
V gene: TRBV18; J gene: TRBJ1-2; D gene: .; clone size: .; CDR3 protein: CASSAGGGGYGYTF; CDR3 DNA: TGTGCCAGCTCAGCCGGCGGGGGAGGCTATGGCTACACCTTC
V gene: TRBV4-2; J gene: TRBJ2-3; D gene: TRBD1; clone size: few; CDR3 protein: CASSQAGQAGHTQYF; CDR3 DNA: TGTGCCAGCAGCCAGGCCGGACAGGCGGGCCATACGCAGTATTTT
V gene: TRBV7-9; J gene: TRBJ1-4; D gene: TRBD1; clone size: .; CDR3 protein: CASSSRDRVEKLFF; CDR3 DNA: TGTGCCAGCAGCTCCCGGGACAGGGTTGAAAAACTGTTTTTT
V gene: TRBV10-3; J gene: TRBJ1-6; D gene: .; clone size: .; CDR3 protein: CATTPGPRSSYNSPLHF; CDR3 DNA: TGTGCCACCACACCGGGACCCAGGAGCTCCTATAATTCACCCCTCCACTTT
V gene: TRBV12-5; J gene: TRBJ1-6; D gene: TRBD1; clone size: .; CDR3 protein: CASGLAKPGQGPNSPLHF; CDR3 DNA: TGTGCTAGTGGTTTGGCCAAGCCCGGACAGGGCCCAAATTCACCCCTCCACTTT
V gene: TRBV29-1; J gene: TRBJ2-3; D gene: .; clone size: few; CDR3 protein: CSVVPGSTDTQYF; CDR3 DNA: TGCAGCGTTGTACCCGGCAGCACAGATACGCAGTATTTT
V gene: TRBV7-2; J gene: TRBJ1-6; D gene: .; clone size: .; CDR3 protein: CASSNRRGLNSPLHF; CDR3 DNA: TGTGCCAGCAGCAATCGGAGGGGTTTGAATTCACCCCTCCACTTT
V gene: TRBV6-5; J gene: TRBJ2-2; D gene: .; clone size: .; CDR3 protein: CASSGGYTGELFF; CDR3 DNA: TGTGCCAGCAGTGGAGGGTACACCGGGGAGCTGTTTTTT
V gene: TRBV5-1; J gene: TRBJ1-1; D gene: TRBD1; clone size: many; CDR3 protein: CASSRQGQNTEAFF; CDR3 DNA: TGCGCCAGCAGCCGACAGGGGCAGAACACTGAAGCTTTCTTT
V gene: TRBV27; J gene: TRBJ1-4; D gene: .; clone size: .; CDR3 protein: CASSQDGPTSSNEKLFF; CDR3 DNA: TGTGCCAGCAGCCAGGACGGACCCACTTCGTCTAATGAAAAACTGTTTTTT
V gene: TRBV6-2/TRBV6-3; J gene: TRBJ1-2; D gene: .; clone size: few; CDR3 protein: CASSYRLGPSGYGYTF; CDR3 DNA: TGTGCCAGCAGTTACCGCCTAGGGCCCTCTGGCTATGGCTACACCTTC
V gene: TRBV7-2; J gene: TRBJ2-4; D gene: .; clone size: many; CDR3 protein: CASSPHSGNSGKNIQYF; CDR3 DNA: TGTGCCAGCAGCCCGCACTCCGGGAATTCGGGCAAAAACATTCAGTACTTC
V gene: TRBV5-1; J gene: TRBJ1-5; D gene: .; clone size: many; CDR3 protein: CASSFDGSPDQPQHF; CDR3 DNA: TGCGCCAGCAGCTTCGACGGCAGTCCGGATCAGCCCCAGCATTTT
V gene: TRBV20-1; J gene: TRBJ2-3; D gene: .; clone size: .; CDR3 protein: CSARRVPTDTQYF; CDR3 DNA: TGCAGTGCTAGGCGGGTTCCCACAGATACGCAGTATTTT
V gene: TRBV7-2; J gene: TRBJ1-4; D gene: .; clone size: few; CDR3 protein: CASSLALGGRELFF; CDR3 DNA: TGTGCCAGCAGCTTAGCGCTAGGTGGAAGGGAACTGTTTTTT
V gene: TRBV24-1; J gene: TRBJ2-1; D gene: .; clone size: .; CDR3 protein: CATSDRNEQFF; CDR3 DNA: TGTGCCACCAGTGATCGGAATGAGCAGTTCTTC
V gene: TRBV2; J gene: TRBJ1-1; D gene: .; clone size: .; CDR3 protein: CASVLSGTEAFF; CDR3 DNA: TGTGCCAGCGTCCTGTCCGGGACAGAAGCTTTCTTT
V gene: TRBV7-9; J gene: TRBJ1-1; D gene: TRBD1; clone size: many; CDR3 protein: CASSVGQVNTEAFF; CDR3 DNA: TGTGCCAGCAGCGTCGGACAGGTGAACACTGAAGCTTTCTTT
V gene: TRBV5-1; J gene: TRBJ2-1; D gene: TRBD1; clone size: few; CDR3 protein: CASSLSGGLSSYNEQFF; CDR3 DNA: TGCGCCAGCAGCTTGTCAGGGGGCCTGAGCTCCTACAATGAGCAGTTCTTC
V gene: TRBV11-2; J gene: TRBJ2-7; D gene: TRBD2; clone size: few; CDR3 protein: CASSLGGGNYEQYF; CDR3 DNA: TGTGCCAGCAGCTTAGGCGGGGGAAACTACGAGCAGTACTTC
V gene: TRBV20-1; J gene: TRBJ2-1; D gene: TRBD2; clone size: .; CDR3 protein: CSARFGGGPNEQFF; CDR3 DNA: TGCAGTGCTAGATTCGGCGGGGGGCCTAATGAGCAGTTCTTC
V gene: TRBV30; J gene: TRBJ2-2; D gene: .; clone size: few; CDR3 protein: CAWSRTGADGELFF; CDR3 DNA: TGTGCCTGGAGTCGGACGGGGGCTGACGGGGAGCTGTTTTTT
V gene: TRBV7-2; J gene: TRBJ2-4; D gene: .; clone size: .; CDR3 protein: CASSDWREAKNIQYF; CDR3 DNA: TGTGCCAGCAGCGATTGGAGGGAGGCCAAAAACATTCAGTACTTC
V gene: TRBV5-1; J gene: TRBJ2-7; D gene: .; clone size: few; CDR3 protein: CASSRTASSYEQYF; CDR3 DNA: TGCGCCAGCAGTCGGACAGCGAGCTCCTACGAGCAGTACTTC
V gene: TRBV7-9; J gene: TRBJ2-3; D gene: TRBD2; clone size: .; CDR3 protein: CASSDGGVTDTQYF; CDR3 DNA: TGTGCCAGCTCTGACGGGGGGGTTACAGATACGCAGTATTTT
V gene: TRBV6-2/TRBV6-3; J gene: TRBJ1-2; D gene: TRBD1; clone size: .; CDR3 protein: CASSYGGDSLSYGYTF; CDR3 DNA: TGTGCCAGCAGTTACGGAGGGGACAGTCTTAGCTATGGCTACACCTTC
V gene: TRBV28; J gene: TRBJ1-1; D gene: TRBD1; clone size: .; CDR3 protein: CASSPRGGGTEAFF; CDR3 DNA: TGTGCCAGCAGTCCCAGGGGGGGGGGCACTGAAGCTTTCTTT
V gene: TRBV6-5; J gene: TRBJ2-1; D gene: .; clone size: many; CDR3 protein: CASSYGDYNEQFF; CDR3 DNA: TGTGCCAGCAGTTACGGCGACTACAATGAGCAGTTCTTC
V gene: TRBV4-3; J gene: TRBJ1-4; D gene: .; clone size: .; CDR3 protein: CASSQDPPGLPNEKLFF; CDR3 DNA: TGCGCCAGCAGCCAAGACCCTCCGGGACTTCCTAATGAAAAACTGTTTTTT
V gene: TRBV27; J gene: TRBJ1-1; D gene: TRBD1; clone size: few; CDR3 protein: CASRTEQGKAFF; CDR3 DNA: TGTGCCAGCAGGACAGAACAGGGGAAAGCTTTCTTT
V gene: TRBV5-5; J gene: TRBJ1-6; D gene: .; clone size: many; CDR3 protein: CASGQNSPLHF; CDR3 DNA: TGTGCCAGCGGACAGAATTCACCCCTCCACTTT
V gene: TRBV5-1; J gene: TRBJ1-6; D gene: .; clone size: .; CDR3 protein: CASSLARTHNSPLHF; CDR3 DNA: TGCGCCAGCAGCTTGGCCAGGACACATAATTCACCCCTCCACTTT
V gene: TRBV12-3/TRBV12-4; J gene: TRBJ2-5; D gene: TRBD1; clone size: .; CDR3 protein: CASSANRDRGLETQYF; CDR3 DNA: TGTGCCAGCAGTGCAAACCGGGACAGGGGGCTTGAGACCCAGTACTTC
V gene: TRBV4-2; J gene: TRBJ2-1; D gene: TRBD2; clone size: .; CDR3 protein: CASSQEFQRGELFF; CDR3 DNA: TGTGCCAGCAGCCAAGAATTCCAGCGGGGGGAGTTGTTCTTC
V gene: TRBV5-1; J gene: TRBJ2-6; D gene: TRBD1; clone size: .; CDR3 protein: CASSLGTGRSGANVLTF; CDR3 DNA: TGCGCCAGCAGCCTCGGGACAGGCCGATCTGGGGCCAACGTCCTGACTTTC
V gene: TRBV9; J gene: TRBJ2-7; D gene: .; clone size: few; CDR3 protein: CASSVAGIDEQYF; CDR3 DNA: TGTGCCAGCAGCGTGGCTGGGATCGACGAGCAGTACTTC